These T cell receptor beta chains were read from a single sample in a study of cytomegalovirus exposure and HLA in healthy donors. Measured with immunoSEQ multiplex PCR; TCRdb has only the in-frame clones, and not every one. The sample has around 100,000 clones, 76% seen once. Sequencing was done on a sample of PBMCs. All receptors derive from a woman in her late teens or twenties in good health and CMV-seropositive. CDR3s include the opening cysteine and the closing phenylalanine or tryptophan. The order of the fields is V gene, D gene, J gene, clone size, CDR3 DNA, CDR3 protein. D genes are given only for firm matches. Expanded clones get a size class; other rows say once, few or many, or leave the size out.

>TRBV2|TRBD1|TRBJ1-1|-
TGTGCCAGCAGTGACGCGACAGGGAGGACTGAAGCTTTCTTT
CASSDATGRTEAFF
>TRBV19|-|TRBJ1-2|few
TGTGCCAGTAGTCCACAGTTTAACTATGGCTACACCTTC
CASSPQFNYGYTF
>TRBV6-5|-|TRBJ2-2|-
TGTGCCGCACAGGAGAACACCGGGGAGCTGTTTTTT
CAAQENTGELFF
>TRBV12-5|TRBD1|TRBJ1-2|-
TGTGCTAGTGGTTTGCAGACAGGGATAAACTATGGCTACACCTTC
CASGLQTGINYGYTF
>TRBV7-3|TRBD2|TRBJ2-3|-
TGTGCCAGCAGCTTAGGGACTAGCGGCACAGATACGCAGTATTTT
CASSLGTSGTDTQYF
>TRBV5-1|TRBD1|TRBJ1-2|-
TGCGCCAGCAGGGGGTCGGGACAGGACGAAGGCTACACCTTC
CASRGSGQDEGYTF
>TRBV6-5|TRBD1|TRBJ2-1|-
TGTGCCAGCAGTTATCTCAGGACAGGGGGCGGGAATGAGCAGTTCTTC
CASSYLRTGGGNEQFF
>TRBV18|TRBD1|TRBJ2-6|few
TGTGCCAGCTCCCCACAGGGGGTTGGGGCCAACGTCCTGACTTTC
CASSPQGVGANVLTF
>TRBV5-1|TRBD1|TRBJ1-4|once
TGCGCCAGCAGCTCAGACAGGGTACCTAATGAAAAACTGTTTTTT
CASSSDRVPNEKLFF
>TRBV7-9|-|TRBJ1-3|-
TGTGCCAGCAGCTCCGGGAATGGCGGAAACACCATATATTTT
CASSSGNGGNTIYF
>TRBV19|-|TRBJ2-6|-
TGTGCCAGTAGTATAGCAGGGATGTCTGGGGCCAACGTCCTGACTTTC
CASSIAGMSGANVLTF
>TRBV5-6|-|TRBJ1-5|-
TGTGCCAGCAGCTTGGGAGTTTGGGGGGGTGGCGGCAATCAGCCCCAGCATTTT
CASSLGVWGGGGNQPQHF
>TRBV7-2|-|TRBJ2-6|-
TGTGCCAGCAGCAGACTGCGATGGGTCTCTGGGGCCAACGTCCTGACTTTC
CASSRLRWVSGANVLTF
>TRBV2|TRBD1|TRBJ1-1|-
TGTGCCAGCAGTGTAAACAGGGGCACTGAAGCTTTCTTT
CASSVNRGTEAFF
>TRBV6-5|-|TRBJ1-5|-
TGTGCCAGCAATGCCGGACACAGCAATCAGCCCCAGCATTTT
CASNAGHSNQPQHF
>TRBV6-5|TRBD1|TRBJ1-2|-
TGTGCCAGCAGTTTCCTGACAGGGGGCGACTATGGCTACACCTTC
CASSFLTGGDYGYTF
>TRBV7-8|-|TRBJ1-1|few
TGTGCCAGCAGCTTAACGGTAAACACTGAAGCTTTCTTT
CASSLTVNTEAFF
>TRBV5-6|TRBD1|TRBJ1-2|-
TGTGCCAGCAGCCCGGGGAGGACAGGGATCTTATATGGCTACACCTTC
CASSPGRTGILYGYTF
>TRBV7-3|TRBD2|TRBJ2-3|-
TGTGCCAGCTCCCGGCTAGCGGGGGGAAGTAGAGATACGCAGTATTTT
CASSRLAGGSRDTQYF
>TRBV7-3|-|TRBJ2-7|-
TGTGCCAGCAGCCCCTTACCGGGGAGCTACGAGCAGTACTTC
CASSPLPGSYEQYF
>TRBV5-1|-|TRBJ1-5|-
TGCGCCAGCTCGGAAACACCCACAGGGAATAATCAGCCCCAGCATTTT
CASSETPTGNNQPQHF
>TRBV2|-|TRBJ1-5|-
TGTGCCAGCAGTGGCCGCGGGGGCGCGAGCAATCAGCCCCAGCATTTT
CASSGRGGASNQPQHF
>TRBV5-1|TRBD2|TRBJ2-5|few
TGCGCCAGCAGGGGGTCAGCGGGGGGACAAGAGACCCAGTACTTC
CASRGSAGGQETQYF
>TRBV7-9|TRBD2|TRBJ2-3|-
TGTGCCAGCAGGCTACATGGGGAGGGAGGGCCAGATACGCAGTATTTT
CASRLHGEGGPDTQYF
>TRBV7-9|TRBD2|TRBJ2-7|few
TGTGCCAGCAGCTCGACCGGCAGGGAGGGCGAGCAGTACTTC
CASSSTGREGEQYF
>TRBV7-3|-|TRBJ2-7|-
TGTGCCAGCAGCTTCTTACAGGGATCCGAGCAGTACTTC
CASSFLQGSEQYF
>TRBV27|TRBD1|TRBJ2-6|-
TGTGCCAGCAGTACCGGGACAGGGTTCGTTTCTGGGGCCAACGTCCTGACTTTC
CASSTGTGFVSGANVLTF
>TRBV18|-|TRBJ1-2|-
TGTGCCAGCTCACCCTCACTAGACTATGGCTACACCTTC
CASSPSLDYGYTF
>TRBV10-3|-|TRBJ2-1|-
TGTGCCATCAGTGAGTCGGCTGCGGGGTCCTACAATGAGCAGTTCTTC
CAISESAAGSYNEQFF
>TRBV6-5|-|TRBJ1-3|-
TGTGCCAGCAGTTACTCGGATGCGGTCAACACCATATATTTT
CASSYSDAVNTIYF
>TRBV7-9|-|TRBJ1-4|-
TGTGCCAGCAGCGCGGGACCGGCCCCAACTAATGAAAAACTGTTTTTT
CASSAGPAPTNEKLFF
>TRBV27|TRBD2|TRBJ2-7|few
TGTGCCAGCAGTCGCCGGACTAGCGGGGGGGCTTACGAGCAGTACTTC
CASSRRTSGGAYEQYF
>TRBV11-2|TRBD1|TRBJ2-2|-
TGTGCCAGCAGCTTAGACCTACAGGGGTCCTACACCGGGGAGCTGTTTTTT
CASSLDLQGSYTGELFF
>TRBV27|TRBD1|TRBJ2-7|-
TGTGCCAGCAGTTTCCCGCAGGGGGCCTCCTACGAGCGGTACTTC
CASSFPQGASYERYF
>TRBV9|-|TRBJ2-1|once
TGTGCCAGCAGCGCAACTACCTACAATGAGCAGTTCTTC
CASSATTYNEQFF
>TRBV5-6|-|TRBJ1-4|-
TGTGCCAGCAGCTTGAGTAGTCAGGGGCTAGGTGAAAAACTGTTTTTT
CASSLSSQGLGEKLFF
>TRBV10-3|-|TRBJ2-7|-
TGTGCCATCAGTGAGTACCTAAGCTCCTACGAGCAGTACTTC
CAISEYLSSYEQYF